What follows describes a single T cell receptor beta chain. These data are taken from a study of blood T cell repertoires in COVID-19. Overall study context: Sites in the United States, Italy and Spain provided acute and convalescent COVID-19 samples. The cDNA or gDNA used as material had been derived from T cells, B-cell-depleted T cells, or PBMCs.

Per the authors' pipeline: Nucleated cell counts were estimated from reference gene primer amplification. This table comes from immunoSEQ multiplex PCR, and its TCRdb copy is limited to in-frame clones, with some not included. The V and J calls and clone size come from that table; D and trimming were worked out from the DNA. Found here are some 34,000 clones, 75% to 90% of them singletons; the top ten hold roughly 7%. CDR3 length: 14 residues. V was cut by 1 base and J by 4 bases, with 11 bases left in between. Germline CDR1 SGHNT, CDR2 YYREEE (reference sequence). Source material: peripheral blood. The chain uses TRBV5-4 and TRBJ1-2; unclear D gene. This receptor was taken from a human donor in a cohort sampled during active COVID-19. The CDR3 DNA sequence: TGTGCCAGCAGCTTGATTGGGCAGATCTATGGCTACACCTTC. Amino acid sequence: CASSLIGQIYGYTF.